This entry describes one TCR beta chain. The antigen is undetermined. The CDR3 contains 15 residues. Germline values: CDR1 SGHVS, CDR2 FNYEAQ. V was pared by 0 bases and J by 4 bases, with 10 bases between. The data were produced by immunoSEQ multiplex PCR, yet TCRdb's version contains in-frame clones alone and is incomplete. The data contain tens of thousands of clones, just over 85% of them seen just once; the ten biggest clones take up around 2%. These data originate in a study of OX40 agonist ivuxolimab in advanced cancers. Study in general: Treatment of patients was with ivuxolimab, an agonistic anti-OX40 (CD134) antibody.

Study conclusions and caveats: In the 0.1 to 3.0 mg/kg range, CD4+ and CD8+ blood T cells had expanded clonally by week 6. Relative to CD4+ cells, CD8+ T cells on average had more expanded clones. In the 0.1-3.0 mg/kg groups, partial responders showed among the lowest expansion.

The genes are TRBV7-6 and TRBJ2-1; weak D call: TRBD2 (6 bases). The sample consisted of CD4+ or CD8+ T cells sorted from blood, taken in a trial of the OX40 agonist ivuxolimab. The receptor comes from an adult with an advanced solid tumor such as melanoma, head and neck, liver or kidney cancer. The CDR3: CASSLAGGVYNEQFF. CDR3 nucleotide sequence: TGTGCCAGCAGCTTAGCGGGCGGGGTTTACAATGAGCAGTTCTTC. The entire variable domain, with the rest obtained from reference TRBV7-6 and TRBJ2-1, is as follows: GAGVSQSPRYKVTKRGQDVALRCDPISGHVSLYWYRQALGQGPEFLTYFNYEAQQDKSGLPNDRFSAERPEGSISTLTIQRTEQRDSAMYRCASSLAGGVYNEQFFGPGTRLTVL.